The clone carrying this T cell receptor beta chain was observed many times. The CDR3 covers 15 residues. V lost 5 bases, J lost 6 bases, and 10 bases stayed unmatched. The germline gives CDR1 MDHEN, CDR2 SYDVKM. The data originate from a study of low-dose radiotherapy and immunotherapy resistance in tumors. Study overall: Cohort 1 received 0.5 Gy per fraction every 2 weeks, totaling 6.5 Gy.

Indicated time point: before trial treatment. Covering alpha and beta chains, TRAV- and TRBV-specific primers were used for the first-strand cDNA. With a V-primer adapter and a constant-region primer, TCRs were amplified for about 19 PCR cycles. MiXCR was run by TCRdb on the reads, yielding one entry per CDR3 protein. The table records tens of thousands of distinct CDR3 sequences, less than 35% of them present only once. The source of this sequence is a female donor with ovarian cancer. The sequences come from PBMCs, collected before treatment. J is TRBJ1-2 and V is TRBV28; 9 nucleotides match TRBD1. The CDR3 DNA sequence: TGTGCCAGCAGTGGACGAGGGACAGGGTCCAATGGCTACACCTTC. Its translation: CASSGRGTGSNGYTF.